The rows below give T cell receptor beta chains drawn from one sample of a study of blood T cells in healthy people across ages. TCRdb re-called the 5' RACE reads through MiXCR, storing one row per CDR3 protein. Of about 1.5 million distinct CDR3 sequences detected, approximately 43% appear once; the ten largest clones hold 4%. The sequenced sample was blood. The receptors originated from a woman between 18 and 29 years old in good health. Each CDR3 is given with its conserved first and last residue. D genes are given only for firm matches. Clone size is not always given. Where it is, it says once, few, many or a class for expanded clones.

clone size: NA; V gene: TRBV2; CDR3 length: 16; J gene: TRBJ2-5; D gene: NA; CDR3 DNA: TGTGCCAGCAGTAAATACCGGGTCCATAACCAAGAGACCCAGTACTTC; CDR3 protein: CASSKYRVHNQETQYF
clone size: NA; V gene: TRBV9; CDR3 length: 12; J gene: TRBJ2-5; D gene: NA; CDR3 DNA: TGTGCCTCAGGGGATGGTCGGGAGACCCAGTACTTC; CDR3 protein: CASGDGRETQYF
clone size: NA; V gene: TRBV12-3/TRBV12-4; CDR3 length: 14; J gene: TRBJ2-7; D gene: NA; CDR3 DNA: TGTGCCAGCAGCCGCGGGACGGAGAGCTACGAGCAGTACTTC; CDR3 protein: CASSRGTESYEQYF
clone size: NA; V gene: TRBV20-1; CDR3 length: 17; J gene: TRBJ1-6; D gene: NA; CDR3 DNA: TGCAGTGCTAGGTGGAGGGGACACTACTCCTATAATTCACCCCTCCACTTT; CDR3 protein: CSARWRGHYSYNSPLHF
clone size: NA; V gene: TRBV25-1; CDR3 length: 17; J gene: TRBJ2-4; D gene: TRBD2; CDR3 DNA: TGTGCCAGCAGTGGGGGGACTAGCGGGATCGCCAAAAACATTCAGTACTTC; CDR3 protein: CASSGGTSGIAKNIQYF
clone size: NA; V gene: TRBV2; CDR3 length: 14; J gene: TRBJ1-1; D gene: TRBD1; CDR3 DNA: TGTGCCAGCCGAGGGACAGGGCTGAACACTGAAGCTTTCTTT; CDR3 protein: CASRGTGLNTEAFF
clone size: few; V gene: TRBV7-9; CDR3 length: 13; J gene: TRBJ1-1; D gene: NA; CDR3 DNA: TGTGCCAGTCCGAAGGGGAGTGACACTGAAGCTTTCTTT; CDR3 protein: CASPKGSDTEAFF
clone size: few; V gene: TRBV7-2; CDR3 length: 14; J gene: TRBJ1-2; D gene: NA; CDR3 DNA: TGTGCCAGCAGCTTTATGGACACTGTAAGGGGCTACACCTTC; CDR3 protein: CASSFMDTVRGYTF
clone size: few; V gene: TRBV7-2; CDR3 length: 15; J gene: TRBJ1-4; D gene: NA; CDR3 DNA: TGTGCCAGCAGGCCCGGGCGCTCTCCCTATGAAAAACTGTTTTTT; CDR3 protein: CASRPGRSPYEKLFF
clone size: NA; V gene: TRBV12-5; CDR3 length: 18; J gene: TRBJ2-1; D gene: TRBD2; CDR3 DNA: TGTACTAGTGGTTTGCCTAGCGGGGGGATAAGCTCCTACAATGAGCAGTTCTTC; CDR3 protein: CTSGLPSGGISSYNEQFF
clone size: NA; V gene: TRBV25-1; CDR3 length: 13; J gene: TRBJ2-5; D gene: NA; CDR3 DNA: TGTGCCAGCGGCCTAGGGGCGAGAGAGACCCAGTACTTC; CDR3 protein: CASGLGARETQYF
clone size: NA; V gene: TRBV7-2; CDR3 length: 16; J gene: TRBJ2-2; D gene: NA; CDR3 DNA: TGTGCCAGCAGCTTAGCACGGCAGGTGGGCACCGGGGAGCTGTTTTTT; CDR3 protein: CASSLARQVGTGELFF
clone size: NA; V gene: TRBV20-1; CDR3 length: 15; J gene: TRBJ2-5; D gene: TRBD2; CDR3 DNA: TGCAGTGCTAACCCTACTAGCGGGGGCCGGGAGACCCAGTACTTC; CDR3 protein: CSANPTSGGRETQYF
clone size: NA; V gene: TRBV11-2; CDR3 length: 10; J gene: TRBJ1-1; D gene: NA; CDR3 DNA: TGTGTCAGCAGCTTAGACCGAGCTTTCTTT; CDR3 protein: CVSSLDRAFF
clone size: NA; V gene: TRBV6-1; CDR3 length: 14; J gene: TRBJ1-4; D gene: NA; CDR3 DNA: TGTGCCAGCAGTGGGACGGCAACTAATGAAAAACTGTTTTTT; CDR3 protein: CASSGTATNEKLFF
clone size: NA; V gene: TRBV11-1; CDR3 length: 16; J gene: TRBJ2-1; D gene: NA; CDR3 DNA: TGTGCCAGCAGGGCCCGGGGTAGCGGATCCTACAATGAGCAGTTCTTC; CDR3 protein: CASRARGSGSYNEQFF
clone size: NA; V gene: TRBV4-1; CDR3 length: 14; J gene: TRBJ2-1; D gene: NA; CDR3 DNA: TGCGCCAGCAGCCAAATAACTACCTACAATGAGCAGTTCTTC; CDR3 protein: CASSQITTYNEQFF